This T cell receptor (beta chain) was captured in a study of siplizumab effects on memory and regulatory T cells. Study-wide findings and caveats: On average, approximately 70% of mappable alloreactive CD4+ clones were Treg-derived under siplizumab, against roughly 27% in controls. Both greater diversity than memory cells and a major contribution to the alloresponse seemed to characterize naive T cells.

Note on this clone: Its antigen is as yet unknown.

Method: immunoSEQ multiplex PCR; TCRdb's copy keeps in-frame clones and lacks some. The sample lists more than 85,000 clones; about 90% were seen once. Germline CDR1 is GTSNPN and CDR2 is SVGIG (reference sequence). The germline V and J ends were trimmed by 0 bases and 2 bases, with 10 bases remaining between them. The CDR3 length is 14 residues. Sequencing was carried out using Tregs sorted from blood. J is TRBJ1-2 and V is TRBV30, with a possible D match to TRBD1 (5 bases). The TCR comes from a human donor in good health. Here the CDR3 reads CAWSVRGTNYGYTF. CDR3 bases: TGTGCCTGGAGTGTACGGGGGACCAACTATGGCTACACCTTC.